The 8 T cell receptor beta chains presented below share a single source sample, sequenced in a study of OX40 agonist ivuxolimab in advanced cancers. Assay used: immunoSEQ multiplex PCR; TCRdb lists only in-frame clones, some missing. In the table there are about 91,000 clones, roughly 84% of which are singletons. The input for sequencing was CD4+ or CD8+ T cells sorted from blood, taken in a trial of the OX40 agonist ivuxolimab. These TCRs come from an adult with an advanced solid tumor such as melanoma, head and neck, liver or kidney cancer.

The chain uses TRBV5-1 and TRBJ2-4, with TRBD2 identical over 11 bases. CDR1 and CDR2 from the germline V gene are SGHRS and YFSETQ. Trimming removed 4 bases from V and 0 bases from J; junction bases left unmatched: 15. CDR3 length: 20 residues. This chain's CDR3 is CASSPGTSGLYQLAKNIQYF. Here the CDR3 DNA reads TGCGCCAGCAGCCCTGGGACTAGCGGACTATACCAGCTAGCCAAAAACATTCAGTACTTC.

The chain carries TRBV18 and TRBJ2-2; TRBD1 aligns across 10 bases. CDR1 is KGHSH, CDR2 LQKENI, per germline. V trimming: 0 bases; J trimming: 6 bases; junction bases outside the gene matches: 4. This CDR3 has 16 amino acids. The CDR3 spells CASSPPGDRGAGELFF. The CDR3, as DNA: TGTGCCAGCTCACCACCCGGGGACAGGGGAGCCGGGGAGCTGTTTTTT.

The chain has TRBV7-8 and TRBJ1-1, with a possible D match to TRBD1 (5 bases). This CDR3 is built from 16 residues. The V gene's germline CDR1 is SGHVS and CDR2 FQNEAQ. Between the trimmed V and J ends, which lost 4 bases and 3 bases, there was a span of 18 bases. In DNA form, the CDR3 reads TGTGCCAGCAGCTCGACCGTGGGGCACCAGGACACTGAAGCTTTCTTT. Its protein is CASSSTVGHQDTEAFF. Based on the CDR3 plus reference TRBV7-8 and TRBJ1-1, the full variable domain is GAGVSQSPRYKVAKRGQDVALRCDPISGHVSLFWYQQALGQGPEFLTYFQNEAQLDKSGLPSDRFFAERPEGSVSTLKIQRTQQEDSAVYLCASSSTVGHQDTEAFFGQGTRLTVV.

The rearrangement uses TRBV9 and TRBJ2-7; D gene uncertain. Deletions cut 7 bases from V and 6 bases from J, with 8 bases between. Germline CDR1 reads SGDLS; CDR2 reads YYNGEE. The CDR3 has 10 residues. The CDR3 sequence: CASLRAEQYF. CDR3 bases: TGTGCCAGCCTCCGAGCCGAGCAGTACTTC.

This clone was seen more than once but under ten times. The rearrangement joins TRBV29-1 to TRBJ2-1; TRBD2 agrees at 8 bases. The germline gives CDR1 SQVTM, CDR2 ANQGSEA. This CDR3 region has 16 residues. J gave up 8 bases and V 5 bases, and 17 bases lay outside the gene matches. The CDR3 DNA sequence: TGCAGCGTTCGAAGGCCGGGAGGGGGGATGAGGGATGAGCAGTTCTTC. Translating it yields CSVRRPGGGMRDEQFF.

The J gene is TRBJ2-5, the V gene TRBV5-6; D is unresolved. Germline V gene data show CDR1 as SGHDT and CDR2 as YYEEEE. The CDR3 covers 14 residues. V was clipped by 3 bases and J by 5 bases, with 14 bases between them. CDR3 sequence (DNA): TGTGCCAGCAGCTCATCCGGGCCTGGGGAGACCCAGTACTTC. Translating gives CASSSSGPGETQYF.

The chain joins TRBV27 to TRBJ1-1; D remains ambiguous. V lost 6 bases to trimming and J lost 0 bases, with 8 bases between them. CDR1 MNHEY and CDR2 SMNVEV come from the germline V gene (reference sequence). The CDR3 totals 13 residues. DNA for the CDR3: TGTGCCAGCAGACAGAAGATGAACACTGAAGCTTTCTTT. Translating it yields CASRQKMNTEAFF.

The chain links TRBV5-4 to TRBJ2-1; D possibly corresponds to TRBD2 (5 bases). The CDR3 has 16 amino acids. Germline V gene data show CDR1 as SGHNT and CDR2 as YYREEE (reference sequence). Trimming removed 0 bases from V and 6 bases from J, with 16 bases in between. CDR3 in DNA: TGTGCCAGCAGCTTGGCCGCTGGAGGAATTGTCAATGAGCAGTTCTTC. This encodes CASSLAAGGIVNEQFF.